This T cell receptor (beta chain) appears in the sequencing data of a study of human T cells and chemical hapten exposure. MiXCR, run by TCRdb on the RACE reads, gives a single entry per CDR3 protein. The repertoire has about 84,000 distinct CDR3 sequences, about a tenth of them found once; the top ten carry 2% to 2.5%. The CDR3 spans 11 residues. The V end was cut by 8 bases, the J end by 4 bases, with 9 bases between. Germline lookup yields CDR1 SNHLY and CDR2 FYNNEI. Time point meaning: patch test 2, 6 weeks after DPC sensitization. Treatment: therapeutic diphenylcyclopropenone sensitization with weekly scalp DPC.

This TCR came from a woman in her 30s with alopecia areata. Some clones in this sample may be carry-over from other donors' samples. Sequencing used whole blood, obtained in connection with sensitization to the hapten diphenylcyclopropenone (DPC). The chain uses TRBV2 and TRBJ2-7; D gene ambiguous. The CDR3 bases are TGTGCCAGCGGGATACTTTACGAGCAGTACTTC. Its translation is CASGILYEQYF. The variable domain in full, completed from reference TRBV2 and TRBJ2-7, reads EPEVTQTPSHQVTQMGQEVILRCVPISNHLYFYWYRQILGQKVEFLVSFYNNEISEKSEIFDDQFSVERPDGSNFTLKIRSTKLEDSAMYFCASGILYEQYFGPGTRLTVT.